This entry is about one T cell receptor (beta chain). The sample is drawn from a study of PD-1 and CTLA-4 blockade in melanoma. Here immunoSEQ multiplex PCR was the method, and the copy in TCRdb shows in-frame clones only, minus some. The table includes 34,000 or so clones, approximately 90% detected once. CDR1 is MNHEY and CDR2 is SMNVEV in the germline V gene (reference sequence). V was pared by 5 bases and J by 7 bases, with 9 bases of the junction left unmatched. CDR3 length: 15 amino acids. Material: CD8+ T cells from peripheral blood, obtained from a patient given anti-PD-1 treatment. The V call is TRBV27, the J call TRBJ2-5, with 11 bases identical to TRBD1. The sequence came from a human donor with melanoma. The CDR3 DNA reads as TGTGCCAGCAGTACGCGGGACAGGGGGGACGGGACCCAGTACTTC. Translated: CASSTRDRGDGTQYF.